This TCR beta chain was identified during a study of cytomegalovirus exposure and HLA in healthy donors. Comments on this clone: Its cognate antigen is unknown. Its ends do not fully match the called genes, so a read error is possible.

Germline V gives CDR1 SEHNR, CDR2 FQNEAQ (reference sequence). The CDR3 runs 11 residues. Primers: 60 Vbeta forward and 13 Jbeta reverse. Sequenced by immunoSEQ multiplex PCR; TCRdb stores in-frame clones only, minus some. The repertoire includes around 140,000 clones, around 72% of them detected once, and approximately 4% sits in the top ten. Findings and caveats of the study: Researchers counted over 150 TCR beta chains as cytomegalovirus-associated. Relative to equally common others, HLA-associated TCR beta chains showed greater clonal expansion in a later analysis. A later analysis found common viral pathogens apparently linked to several of the most significant clusters.

The clonotype comes from a man aged 50 to 60 in good health and CMV-seropositive. Material: PBMCs. The V gene is TRBV7-9, the J gene TRBJ1-2, with D perhaps matching TRBD1 (6 bases). The CDR3 DNA follows: TGTGCCAGCAGCTCGCTTACAGGGTTCTTCTTC. Protein sequence: CASSSLTGFFF.